This T cell receptor beta chain was identified in a study of human T cells and chemical hapten exposure. V lost 4 bases and J lost 6; bases outside the gene matches: 5. Per germline, CDR1 MDHEN and CDR2 SYDVKM. The CDR3 length is 13 residues. Described time point: patch test 1, 2 weeks after DPC sensitization. Treatment indicated: therapeutic diphenylcyclopropenone sensitization with weekly scalp DPC. Suited to DPC and affected by alopecia, the donors ranged from 18 to 70 years old. Unfractionated whole blood yielded total RNA. TCRdb re-called the RACE reads with MiXCR, one entry per CDR3 protein. This repertoire shows around 120,000 distinct CDR3 sequences, approximately 15% found once; its top ten account for approximately 0.89%.

This chain links TRBV28 with TRBJ2-5; TRBD1 matches 7 bases. Sequences were derived from whole blood, sampled in connection with sensitization to the hapten diphenylcyclopropenone (DPC). This TCR was sampled from a man between 18 and 29 years old with alopecia areata. Some clones in this sample may be carry-over from other donors' samples. The CDR3 DNA reads as TGTGCCAGCAGTTCGACAGGGAGAAAGACCCAGTACTTC. This encodes CASSSTGRKTQYF.